This TCR beta chain was sequenced in a study of shared clonotypes between healthy human individuals. Study results and limitations: Non-shared clonotypes were found to have lower generation probabilities than the clonotypes that were shared by all four of the sorted-subset donors.

Positive CCR7 selection of CD45RO-negative cells yielded the naive CD8 cells, and terminally differentiated effector memory CD45RA+ cells were excluded. The study drew its donors from healthy HIV-negative adults without recent acute infections or vaccinations. The length of the CDR3 is 15 residues. The V end lost 3 bases, the J end lost 8 bases, and 16 bases lay between the germline ends. Germline CDR1 reads MGHDK; CDR2 reads SYGVNS. Each cell subset's genomic DNA was divided evenly among several immunoSEQ plates. Libraries were prepared by immunoSEQ multiplex PCR; TCRdb keeps only in-frame clonotypes and omits some of them. Among some 740,000 clones listed, 90% to 95% were seen once. In the case of this clone: The antigen is not known.

The clonotype comes from a man younger than 40 in good health. The source material was naive CD8+ T cells sorted from blood. The V call is TRBV25-1, the J call TRBJ1-4; D is possibly TRBD1 (6 bases). DNA for the CDR3: TGTGCCAGCAGTGATAGGGGGGGTGTGTGGGAAAAACTGTTTTTT. Amino acids: CASSDRGGVWEKLFF.